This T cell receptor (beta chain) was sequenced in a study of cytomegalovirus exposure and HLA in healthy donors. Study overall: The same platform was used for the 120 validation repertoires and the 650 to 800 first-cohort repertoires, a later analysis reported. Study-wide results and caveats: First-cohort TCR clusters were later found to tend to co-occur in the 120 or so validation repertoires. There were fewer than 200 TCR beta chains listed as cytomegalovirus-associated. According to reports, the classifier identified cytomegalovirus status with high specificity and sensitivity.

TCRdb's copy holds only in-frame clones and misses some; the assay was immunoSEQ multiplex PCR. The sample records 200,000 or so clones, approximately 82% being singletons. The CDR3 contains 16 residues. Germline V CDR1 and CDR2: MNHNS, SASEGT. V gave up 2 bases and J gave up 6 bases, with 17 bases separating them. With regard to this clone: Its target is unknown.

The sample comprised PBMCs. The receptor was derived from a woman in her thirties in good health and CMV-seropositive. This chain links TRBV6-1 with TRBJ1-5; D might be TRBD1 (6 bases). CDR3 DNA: TGTGCCAGCAGTGAACCAACCTTGGGGGGGGCTCAGCCCCAGCATTTT. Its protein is CASSEPTLGGAQPQHF.